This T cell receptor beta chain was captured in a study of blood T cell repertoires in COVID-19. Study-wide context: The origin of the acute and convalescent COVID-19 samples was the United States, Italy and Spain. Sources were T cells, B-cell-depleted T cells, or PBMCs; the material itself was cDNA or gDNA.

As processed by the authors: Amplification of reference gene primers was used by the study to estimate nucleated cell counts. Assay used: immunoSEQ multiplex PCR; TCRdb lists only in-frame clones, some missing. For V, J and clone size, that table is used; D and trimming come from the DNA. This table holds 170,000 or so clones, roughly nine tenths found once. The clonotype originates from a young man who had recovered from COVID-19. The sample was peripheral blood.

The CDR3: CASKEDGSEQYF. For the CDR3, the DNA is TGTGCCAGCAAGGAGGACGGATCCGAGCAGTACTTC. The chain carries TRBV2 and TRBJ2-7; maybe TRBD2 (5 bases). Germline V gives CDR1 SNHLY, CDR2 FYNNEI. The CDR3 runs to 12 residues. Trimming took 7 bases from V and 6 from J, leaving 13 bases between them. Supplemented by reference TRBV2 and TRBJ2-7, the full variable domain reads EPEVTQTPSHQVTQMGQEVILRCVPISNHLYFYWYRQILGQKVEFLVSFYNNEISEKSEIFDDQFSVERPDGSNFTLKIRSTKLEDSAMYFCASKEDGSEQYFGPGTRLTVT.